A selection of T cell receptor beta chains follows, all from one sample in a study of blood T cell repertoires in COVID-19. Using immunoSEQ multiplex PCR, the repertoire was profiled, and TCRdb retains in-frame clones only, with some absent. The table records about 160,000 clones, around 82% of them present only once. The specimen was peripheral blood. The receptor source for this set is a woman in her 40s with COVID-19, enrolled during active disease. The CDR3 runs from the conserved cysteine through the conserved F or W. A D gene is named only where the DNA matches it firmly. Expanded clones are given a class, and other clones once, few, many or no size at all.

abundance: -; j_gene: TRBJ2-2; d_gene: -; v_gene: TRBV28; CDR3nt: TGTGCCAGCAGTCCGGGACTTACGAACACCGGGGAGCTGTTTTTT; CDR3aa: CASSPGLTNTGELFF
abundance: -; j_gene: TRBJ1-1; d_gene: -; v_gene: TRBV6-1; CDR3nt: TGTGCCAGCAGTGAGGGGGCGGTCGCTGAAGCTTTCTTT; CDR3aa: CASSEGAVAEAFF
abundance: few; j_gene: TRBJ1-6; d_gene: TRBD1; v_gene: TRBV6-5; CDR3nt: TGTGCCAGCAGGGTACCAGGGGGTAATAATTCACCCCTCCACTTT; CDR3aa: CASRVPGGNNSPLHF
abundance: -; j_gene: TRBJ2-1; d_gene: TRBD1; v_gene: TRBV16; CDR3nt: TGTGCCAGCACGACAGGGTACCTAAACAATGAGCAGTTCTTC; CDR3aa: CASTTGYLNNEQFF
abundance: -; j_gene: TRBJ2-5; d_gene: -; v_gene: TRBV19; CDR3nt: TGTGCCAGTACGGTCGGCGGACAAGAGACCCAGTACTTC; CDR3aa: CASTVGGQETQYF
abundance: -; j_gene: TRBJ1-6; d_gene: TRBD1; v_gene: TRBV9; CDR3nt: TGTGCCAGCAGCGCGACAGGGGGCGCGTCACCCCTCCACTTT; CDR3aa: CASSATGGASPLHF
abundance: few; j_gene: TRBJ1-6; d_gene: -; v_gene: TRBV30; CDR3nt: TGTGCCTGGAGCTCTCAGTTCCCCGGGACAAATTCACCCCTCCACTTT; CDR3aa: CAWSSQFPGTNSPLHF
abundance: -; j_gene: TRBJ1-1; d_gene: TRBD1; v_gene: TRBV7-9; CDR3nt: TGTGCCAGCAGCCCAGGGGGCGCTGAAGCTTTCTTT; CDR3aa: CASSPGGAEAFF
abundance: -; j_gene: TRBJ2-1; d_gene: -; v_gene: TRBV28; CDR3nt: TGTGCCAGCAGTTTACCGGCGGGTGAGCAGTTCTTC; CDR3aa: CASSLPAGEQFF
abundance: -; j_gene: TRBJ2-7; d_gene: -; v_gene: TRBV6-5; CDR3nt: TGTGCCAGCACCGGGACAAGTCACTACGAGCAGTACTTC; CDR3aa: CASTGTSHYEQYF
abundance: -; j_gene: TRBJ2-3; d_gene: TRBD2; v_gene: TRBV9; CDR3nt: TGTGCCAGCAACGAAGCGGGGGATGGCACAGATACGCAGTATTTT; CDR3aa: CASNEAGDGTDTQYF
abundance: -; j_gene: TRBJ2-1; d_gene: -; v_gene: TRBV4-2; CDR3nt: TGTGCCAGCAGCCTCGAAGGTAGTCACAGCTCCTACAATGAGCAGTTCTTC; CDR3aa: CASSLEGSHSSYNEQFF
abundance: -; j_gene: TRBJ2-1; d_gene: -; v_gene: TRBV6-5; CDR3nt: TGTGCCAGCAATACTAGGCATGAGCAGTTCTTC; CDR3aa: CASNTRHEQFF
abundance: -; j_gene: TRBJ1-1; d_gene: -; v_gene: TRBV27; CDR3nt: TGTGCCAGCAGGAGGGGATTGGGGGCGCTCACTGAAGCTTTCTTT; CDR3aa: CASRRGLGALTEAFF
abundance: -; j_gene: TRBJ2-1; d_gene: TRBD1; v_gene: TRBV19; CDR3nt: TGTGCCAGTAGTATAGTCCCGACAGGGGGCAATGAGCAGTTCTTC; CDR3aa: CASSIVPTGGNEQFF
abundance: -; j_gene: TRBJ2-3; d_gene: -; v_gene: TRBV6-1; CDR3nt: TGTGCCAGCAGTGACACGGACATCGATACGCAGTATTTT; CDR3aa: CASSDTDIDTQYF
abundance: -; j_gene: TRBJ2-1; d_gene: TRBD2; v_gene: TRBV7-7; CDR3nt: TGTGCTAGCAGCCGCGAACTAGCGGCCTACAATGAGCAGTTCTTC; CDR3aa: CASSRELAAYNEQFF
abundance: -; j_gene: TRBJ1-2; d_gene: TRBD1; v_gene: TRBV5-4; CDR3nt: TGTGCCAGCAGCCGGGAGCCAGACAGGGGGCGAGGCTACACCTTC; CDR3aa: CASSREPDRGRGYTF
abundance: once; j_gene: TRBJ2-1; d_gene: -; v_gene: TRBV5-4; CDR3nt: TGTGCCAGCAGCCCATCGGGTTTCCCCGCTAACAATGAGCAGTTCTTC; CDR3aa: CASSPSGFPANNEQFF
abundance: -; j_gene: TRBJ2-1; d_gene: TRBD2; v_gene: TRBV2; CDR3nt: TGTGCCAGCAGTGTTCTAGCGGGGTCTTACAATGAGCAGTTCTTC; CDR3aa: CASSVLAGSYNEQFF
abundance: -; j_gene: TRBJ2-5; d_gene: -; v_gene: TRBV5-5; CDR3nt: TGTGCCAGCAGCCGGTTGGCCGGGGGGACCCAGTACTTC; CDR3aa: CASSRLAGGTQYF
abundance: -; j_gene: TRBJ2-1; d_gene: -; v_gene: TRBV5-1; CDR3nt: TGCGCCAGCAGCACGAGCGGGCCCTACAATGAGCAGTTCTTC; CDR3aa: CASSTSGPYNEQFF
abundance: -; j_gene: TRBJ1-1; d_gene: -; v_gene: TRBV20-1; CDR3nt: TGCAGTGCTAGTGTGTTAACTGAAGCTTTCTTT; CDR3aa: CSASVLTEAFF
abundance: -; j_gene: TRBJ2-1; d_gene: -; v_gene: TRBV7-7; CDR3nt: TGTGCTAGCAGCACCACTACCTACAATGAGCAGTTCTTC; CDR3aa: CASSTTTYNEQFF
abundance: -; j_gene: TRBJ2-5; d_gene: TRBD2; v_gene: TRBV14; CDR3nt: TGTGCCAGCAGCCAAGTCGGGACTACCAGTTGGACCCAGTACTTC; CDR3aa: CASSQVGTTSWTQYF
abundance: few; j_gene: TRBJ1-5; d_gene: -; v_gene: TRBV30; CDR3nt: TGTGCCTGGAGCACCAGCGGCAATCAGCCCCAGCATTTT; CDR3aa: CAWSTSGNQPQHF
abundance: few; j_gene: TRBJ1-2; d_gene: TRBD1; v_gene: TRBV3-1/TRBV3-2; CDR3nt: TGTGCCAGCAGCCAAGATCCCCGGACAGGGTACGGCTACACCTTC; CDR3aa: CASSQDPRTGYGYTF
abundance: -; j_gene: TRBJ2-7; d_gene: TRBD2; v_gene: TRBV3-1/TRBV3-2; CDR3nt: TGTGCCAGCAGCCAAGCCCTACCGGGGACTAGAAGTCCCGAGCAGTACTTC; CDR3aa: CASSQALPGTRSPEQYF
abundance: -; j_gene: TRBJ2-5; d_gene: -; v_gene: TRBV6-1; CDR3nt: TGTGCCAGCAGTGCGAGGGGGTTTAAACCCCAAGAGACCCAGTACTTC; CDR3aa: CASSARGFKPQETQYF